Described below is a single T cell receptor (beta chain) sequence and its context. The data are from a study of blood T cells in healthy people across ages. A J-beta primer mix and a sample-barcoded 5' primer were used in a second PCR of about 6 to 12 cycles. TCRdb reprocessed the 5' RACE reads with MiXCR, giving one entry per CDR3 protein. The sample lists fewer than 2,000,000 distinct CDR3 sequences, approximately 39% occurring once. The germline V and J ends were trimmed by 1 base and 2 bases, with 7 bases remaining between them. This CDR3 spans 14 amino acids. In germline, CDR1 is SGHTA, CDR2 FQGNSA.

The origin of this receptor is a human donor in good health. The chain carries TRBV7-2 and TRBJ2-3, with D unclear. The material sequenced was blood. CDR3 loop: CASSLVYDTDTQYF. CDR3 nucleotides: TGTGCCAGCAGCTTAGTATACGACACAGATACGCAGTATTTT.